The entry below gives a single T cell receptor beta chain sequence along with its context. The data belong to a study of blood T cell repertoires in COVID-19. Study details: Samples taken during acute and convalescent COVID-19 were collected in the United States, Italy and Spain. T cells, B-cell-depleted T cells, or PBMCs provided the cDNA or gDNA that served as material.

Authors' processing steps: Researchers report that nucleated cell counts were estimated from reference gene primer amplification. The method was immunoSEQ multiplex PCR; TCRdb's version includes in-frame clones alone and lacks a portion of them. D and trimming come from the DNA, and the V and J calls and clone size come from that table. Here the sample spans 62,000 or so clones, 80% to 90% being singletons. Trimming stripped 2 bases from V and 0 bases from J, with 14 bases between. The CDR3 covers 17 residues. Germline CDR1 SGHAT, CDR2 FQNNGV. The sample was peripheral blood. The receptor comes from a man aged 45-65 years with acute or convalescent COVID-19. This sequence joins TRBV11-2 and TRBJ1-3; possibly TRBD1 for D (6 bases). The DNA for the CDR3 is TGTGCCAGCAGCTTACTACAGGGTTTCGGCTCTGGAAACACCATATATTTT. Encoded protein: CASSLLQGFGSGNTIYF. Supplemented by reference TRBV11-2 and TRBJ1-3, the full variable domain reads EAGVAQSPRYKIIEKRQSVAFWCNPISGHATLYWYQQILGQGPKLLIQFQNNGVVDDSQLPKDRFSAERLKGVDSTLKIQPAKLEDSAVYLCASSLLQGFGSGNTIYFGEGSWLTVV.